This record concerns one TCR beta chain sequence. Antigen: not known. This record comes from a study of tumor-infiltrating T cells and Merkel cell polyomavirus. Study background: The T cells studied were CD8+ and recognized the Merkel cell polyomavirus KLL epitope. Median follow-up was approximately 3 years, ranging from roughly 1.1 to 6.0 years. Therapies varied by patient, including chemotherapy, radiation and immunotherapies. Study-level points and caveats: Only one viral epitope was studied, missing other Merkel cell polyomavirus epitopes.

Immunohistochemistry showed robust Merkel cell polyomavirus Large T antigen staining in every patient's tumor. Produced via immunoSEQ multiplex PCR; TCRdb's table is partial and in-frame only. The data show 20,000 to 30,000 clones, with nearly 90% seen just once and less than 3% held by the top ten. The clonotype comes from a middle-aged man with Merkel cell carcinoma. The sequenced material came from lymph node tissue.

For the CDR3, the DNA is TGTGCCAGCAGCCAAGTCAGCCCAGCGGGAGTAGCGACAGATACGCAGTATTTT. Its protein product is CASSQVSPAGVATDTQYF. The rearrangement uses TRBV4-2 and TRBJ2-3; 8 bases match TRBD2. V gave up 1 base and J gave up 3 bases; unmatched junction bases: 12. Germline V CDR1 and CDR2: LGHNA, YNFKEQ. There are 18 residues in the CDR3.